This T cell receptor (beta chain) was captured by sequencing in a study of CD8 T cells in ankylosing spondylitis. General observations from the study: A TCR beta motif made of about 8 highly homologous variants seemed typical of ankylosing spondylitis blood. Prior work had noted some motif variants in reactive arthritis blood and synovial fluid. Matched synovial fluid from ankylosing spondylitis patients was reported to be enriched for disease-linked clones.

Worth noting for this clonotype: The antigen is not known.

Using quantitative 5'-RACE with molecular barcodes, the authors made TCR beta libraries. TCRdb passed the 5' RACE reads through MiXCR, listing each CDR3 protein once. The repertoire holds about 750,000 distinct CDR3 sequences, 19% seen once, with under 20% in the top ten. Between the trimmed V and J ends, which lost 5 bases and 3 bases, there was a span of 5 bases. The CDR3 has 12 amino acids. Looked up from germline, CDR1 is MNHEY and CDR2 is SVGAGI. The chain joins TRBV6-5 to TRBJ1-5; no definite D call. This TCR derives from a male donor with ankylosing spondylitis. Sequencing input: blood, either unsorted or a sorted T cell fraction (not recorded which). The CDR3 is CASSDYNQPQHF. CDR3 sequence (DNA): TGTGCCAGCAGTGACTACAATCAGCCCCAGCATTTT.